These T cell receptor beta chains were read from a single sample in a study of blood T cell repertoires in COVID-19. This table comes from immunoSEQ multiplex PCR, and its TCRdb copy is limited to in-frame clones, with some not included. This table holds about 32,000 clones, 80% to 90% found once. Sample: peripheral blood. Receptors originate from an elderly woman with active or convalescent COVID-19. The CDR3 runs from the conserved cysteine through the conserved F or W. The D gene is left open where the match is weak. Some rows mark clone size as missing; the rest say once, few, many or name a class of expanded clone.

size	D	V	J	length	CDR3
NA	NA	TRBV7-3	TRBJ2-5	14	CASSSTGWGETQYF
NA	TRBD2	TRBV6-2/TRBV6-3	TRBJ2-1	15	CASSYASGRIHEQFF
NA	NA	TRBV5-1	TRBJ1-5	14	CASSLGTGNQPQHF
NA	NA	TRBV10-3	TRBJ2-1	13	CAISESRKNEQFF
NA	NA	TRBV7-3	TRBJ1-1	12	CASSFGGRRWDF
NA	NA	TRBV5-4	TRBJ2-1	16	CASSLSVVGRGHEQFF
NA	TRBD2	TRBV4-1	TRBJ2-1	16	CASSQDLGLALNEQFF
NA	TRBD1	TRBV5-1	TRBJ2-7	14	CASSRTGGSLEQYF
NA	NA	TRBV5-8	TRBJ1-2	18	CASSLGGLTSASIYGYTF
NA	NA	TRBV19	TRBJ2-2	15	CASKNNGHPTGELFF
NA	NA	TRBV2	TRBJ1-1	14	CASRARGLNTEAFF
NA	NA	TRBV4-2	TRBJ2-3	16	CASSQDGPLAADTQYF
few	TRBD2	TRBV2	TRBJ2-1	16	CASSGGFRGAYNEQFF
NA	NA	TRBV27	TRBJ2-6	15	CASTRGGAGANVLTF
NA	NA	TRBV7-8	TRBJ1-1	15	CASSPSLIRNTEAFF
few	TRBD2	TRBV2	TRBJ2-3	15	CASSVGSGVTDTQYF
NA	NA	TRBV6-2/TRBV6-3	TRBJ1-2	13	CASSYGGTHGYTF
NA	NA	TRBV7-8	TRBJ1-4	12	CASMNGGEKLFF